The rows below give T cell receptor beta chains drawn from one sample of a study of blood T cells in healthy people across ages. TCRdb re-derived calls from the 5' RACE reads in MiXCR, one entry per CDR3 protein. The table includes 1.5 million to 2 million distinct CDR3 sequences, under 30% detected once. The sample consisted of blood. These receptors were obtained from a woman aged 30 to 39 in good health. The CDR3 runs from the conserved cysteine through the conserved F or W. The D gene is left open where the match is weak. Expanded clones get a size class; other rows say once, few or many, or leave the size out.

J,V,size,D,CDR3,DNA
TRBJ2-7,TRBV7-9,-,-,CASSLYPGHETYEQYF,TGTGCCAGCAGCCTCTATCCAGGGCACGAAACCTACGAGCAGTACTTC
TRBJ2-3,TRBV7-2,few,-,CASSFGSEPTDTQYF,TGTGCCAGCAGCTTTGGTAGCGAGCCCACAGATACGCAGTATTTT
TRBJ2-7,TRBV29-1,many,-,CSVEDASYEQYF,TGCAGCGTTGAGGACGCATCCTACGAGCAGTACTTC
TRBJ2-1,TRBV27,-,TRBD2,CASSRRVRGGDEQFF,TGTGCCAGCAGTCGTAGGGTCCGGGGAGGGGATGAGCAGTTCTTC
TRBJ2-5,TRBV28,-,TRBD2,CASRPLAGGLQETQYF,TGTGCCAGCAGACCCCTAGCGGGGGGCCTCCAAGAGACCCAGTACTTC
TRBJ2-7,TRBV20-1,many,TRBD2,CSARAVTSDSYEQYF,TGCAGTGCCAGAGCGGTGACTAGCGATTCCTACGAGCAGTACTTC
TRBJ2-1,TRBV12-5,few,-,CASGRSRSSYNEQFF,TGTGCTAGTGGCCGCAGTCGGAGCTCCTACAATGAGCAGTTCTTC
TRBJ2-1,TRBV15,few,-,CATSRDGGRYSYNEQFF,TGTGCCACCAGCAGAGACGGGGGCCGCTACTCCTACAATGAGCAGTTCTTC
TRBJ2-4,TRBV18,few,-,CASSPPIQGVIGENIQYF,TGTGCCAGCTCACCACCGATACAGGGCGTTATAGGTGAAAACATTCAGTACTTC
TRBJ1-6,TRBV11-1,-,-,CASSLFQGSPLHF,TGTGCCAGCAGCTTATTCCAGGGATCACCCCTCCACTTT
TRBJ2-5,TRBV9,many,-,CASSPQPQRQETQYF,TGTGCCAGCTCCCCCCAACCCCAGCGGCAAGAGACCCAGTACTTC
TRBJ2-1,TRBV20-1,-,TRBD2,CSVTLAGGPVDEQFF,TGCAGTGTGACCTTAGCGGGAGGGCCCGTGGATGAGCAGTTCTTC
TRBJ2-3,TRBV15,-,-,CATSRGRINQPQYF,TGTGCCACCAGCAGAGGACGGATTAATCAGCCCCAGTATTTT
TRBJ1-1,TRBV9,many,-,CASSATGMNTEAFF,TGTGCCAGCAGCGCGACGGGTATGAACACTGAAGCTTTCTTT
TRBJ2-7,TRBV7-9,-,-,CASSPLVPEQYF,TGTGCCAGCAGCCCCCTCGTCCCCGAGCAGTACTTC
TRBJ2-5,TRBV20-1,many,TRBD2,CSAGLAGGIQETQYF,TGCAGTGCTGGGTTAGCGGGGGGCATCCAAGAGACCCAGTACTTC
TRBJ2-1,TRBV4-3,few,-,CASSQDGSGTYNEQFF,TGCGCCAGCAGCCAAGATGGCTCAGGAACTTACAATGAGCAGTTCTTC
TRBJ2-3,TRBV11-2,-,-,CASSLVTRTDTQYF,TGTGCCAGCAGCTTAGTGACGCGCACAGATACGCAGTATTTT
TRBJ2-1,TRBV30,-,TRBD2,CAWSGSRFRGGRLYEQFF,TGTGCCTGGAGTGGTTCCCGGTTTAGGGGCGGGAGACTGTATGAGCAGTTCTTC
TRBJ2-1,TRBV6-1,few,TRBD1,CASTRDRGPNEQFF,TGTGCCAGCACCCGGGACAGGGGTCCCAATGAGCAGTTCTTC
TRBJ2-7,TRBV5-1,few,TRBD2,CASSWGTSGRGDYEQYF,TGCGCCAGCAGCTGGGGGACTAGCGGGAGGGGGGACTACGAGCAGTACTTC
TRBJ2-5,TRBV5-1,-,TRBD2,CASRRRGDTETQYF,TGCGCCAGCAGGCGGCGGGGGGACACAGAGACCCAGTACTTC
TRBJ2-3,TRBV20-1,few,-,CSARDLDVSADTQYF,TGCAGTGCTAGAGATCTGGACGTTAGCGCAGATACGCAGTATTTT
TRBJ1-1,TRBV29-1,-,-,CSVARLQNTEAFF,TGCAGCGTTGCAAGGCTACAGAACACTGAAGCTTTCTTT
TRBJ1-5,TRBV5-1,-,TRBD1,CASSPAGQGAGQPQHF,TGCGCCAGCAGCCCCGCAGGGCAGGGGGCAGGTCAGCCCCAGCATTTT
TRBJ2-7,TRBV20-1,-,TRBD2,CSASGGTSGGYSYEQYF,TGCAGTGCTAGTGGGGGGACTAGCGGGGGGTACTCCTACGAGCAGTACTTC